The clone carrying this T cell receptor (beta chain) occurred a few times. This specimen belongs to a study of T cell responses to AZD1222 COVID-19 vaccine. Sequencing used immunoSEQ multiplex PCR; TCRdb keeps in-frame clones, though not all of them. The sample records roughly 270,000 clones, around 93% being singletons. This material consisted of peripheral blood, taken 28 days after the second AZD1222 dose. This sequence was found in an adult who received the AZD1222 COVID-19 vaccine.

The CDR3 coding sequence is TGTGCCAGCAGCTTAAGGCCCGACTGTTACTGTAAGGTGTACGAGCAGTACTTC. Translating gives CASSLRPDCYCKVYEQYF. The chain combines TRBV7-3 with TRBJ2-7; no reliable D call. Germline V lookup: CDR1 SGHTA, CDR2 FQGTGA. The CDR3 runs 18 residues. Trimming removed 1 base from V and 4 bases from J, with 23 bases in between. Drawing the rest from reference TRBV7-3 and TRBJ2-7, the complete variable domain is GAGVSQTPSNKVTEKGKYVELRCDPISGHTALYWYRQSLGQGPEFLIYFQGTGAADDSGLPNDRFFAVRPEGSVSTLKIQRTERGDSAVYLCASSLRPDCYCKVYEQYFGPGTRLTVT.